The 17 T cell receptor beta chains presented below share a single source sample, sequenced in a study of cytomegalovirus exposure and HLA in healthy donors. With 60 Vbeta and 13 Jbeta primers, the PCR was carried out. The method was immunoSEQ multiplex PCR; TCRdb's version includes in-frame clones alone and lacks a portion of them. The data contain some 160,000 clones, about 79% of them singletons. Material: PBMCs. These receptors were collected from a man aged 45-65 years in good health and CMV-seropositive.

The rearrangement links TRBV9 to TRBJ2-2; 11 bases are a match to TRBD2. This CDR3 region has 15 residues. CDR1 is SGDLS and CDR2 is YYNGEE in the germline V gene. Trimming removed 4 bases from V and 6 bases from J; junction bases left unmatched: 5. CDR3 region: CASSIAGGRAGELFF. CDR3 nucleotide sequence: TGTGCCAGCAGCATAGCGGGGGGGCGGGCCGGGGAGCTGTTTTTT.

The gene calls are TRBV28 and TRBJ2-1, with 13 bases fitting TRBD2. Germline CDR1 is MDHEN and CDR2 is SYDVKM. V trimming: 6 bases; J trimming: 7 bases; junction bases outside the gene matches: 12. The CDR3 extends over 17 amino acids. This CDR3 reads CASSNSAGTSGKNEQFF. DNA of the CDR3: TGTGCCAGCAGCAACTCCGCCGGGACTAGCGGGAAAAATGAGCAGTTCTTC. Complete variable domain (other parts from reference TRBV28 and TRBJ2-1): DVKVTQSSRYLVKRTGEKVFLECVQDMDHENMFWYRQDPGLGLRLIYFSYDVKMKEKGDIPEGYSVSREKKERFSLILESASTNQTSMYLCASSNSAGTSGKNEQFFGPGTRLTVL.

A word on this clone: The junction departs from germline at one end; a sequencing error may be responsible. This chain joins TRBV25-1 and TRBJ2-5; D not certain. The CDR3 contains 14 residues. Germline values: CDR1 MGHDK, CDR2 SYGVNS. Here the CDR3 reads CASSEGDFGETRYF. The CDR3 DNA follows: TGTGCCAGCAGTGAGGGTGACTTTGGAGAGACCCGGTACTTC.

The gene calls are TRBV25-1 and TRBJ2-1, with TRBD2 identical over 10 bases. V was pared by 3 bases and J by 2 bases, with 7 bases of the junction left unmatched. Germline V gene lookup returns CDR1 MGHDK and CDR2 SYGVNS. The CDR3 length is 17 residues. CDR3 nucleotides: TGTGCCAGCAGTGACCCAGCGGGAGGGAGCCCCTACAATGAGCAGTTCTTC. This encodes CASSDPAGGSPYNEQFF.

The gene calls are TRBV30 and TRBJ2-1; 8 nucleotides match TRBD1. Germline lookup yields CDR1 GTSNPN and CDR2 SVGIG (reference sequence). V was clipped by 2 bases and J by 5 bases; unmatched bases: 11. The CDR3 has 16 amino acids. The CDR3, as DNA: TGTGCCTGGAGTCCCTCGGAGACAGGGGTTGACAATGAGCAGTTCTTC. Its translation: CAWSPSETGVDNEQFF.

The chain uses TRBV10-2 and TRBJ2-7, with D perhaps matching TRBD1 (6 bases). The CDR3 runs 14 residues. Between the trimmed V and J ends, which lost 7 bases and 0 bases, there was a span of 13 bases. Germline assignment: CDR1 WSHSY and CDR2 SAAADI. CDR3 loop: CASMKPDSSYEQYV. The CDR3 DNA follows: TGCGCCAGCATGAAACCGGACAGCTCCTACGAGCAGTACGTC.

Notes on this clone: Since the CDR3 does not end with the conserved phenylalanine or tryptophan, this likely comes from a read error. The gene calls are TRBV7-9 and TRBJ1-2; the D gene is possibly TRBD1 (6 bases). CDR1 SEHNR and CDR2 FQNEAQ come from the germline V gene (reference sequence). The CDR3 sequence is 14 residues long. The CDR3 loop is CSSSDTGSRDGYTL. CDR3 DNA sequence: TGTTCCAGCAGCGATACAGGGTCACGGGATGGCTACACCCTC.

This chain links TRBV9 with TRBJ1-1; tentatively, D is TRBD1 (5 bases). With 6 bases removed from V and 1 base from J, the gap between germline ends came to 13 bases. The CDR3 consists of 14 residues. Germline CDR1 reads SGDLS; CDR2 reads YYNGEE. The CDR3 protein is CASIPWGGNTEAFF. The CDR3 bases are TGTGCCAGCATCCCTTGGGGGGGGAACACTGAAGCTTTCTTT.

The chain links TRBV5-1 to TRBJ2-1; perhaps TRBD1 as D (5 bases). Trimming removed 0 bases from V and 0 bases from J, with 13 bases in between. The CDR3 runs 17 residues. Germline V lookup: CDR1 SGHRS, CDR2 YFSETQ. The CDR3 here is CASSLGGRDSSYNEQFF. The CDR3 coding sequence is TGCGCCAGCAGCTTGGGGGGCAGGGATAGCTCCTACAATGAGCAGTTCTTC.

The chain has TRBV19 and TRBJ2-5; D might be TRBD1 (5 bases). Germline CDR1 and CDR2: LNHDA and SQIVND (reference sequence). The CDR3 consists of 18 residues. V shed 1 base and J shed 4 bases, with 22 bases lying between them. Written as DNA, the CDR3 is TGTGCCAGTAGTATAGGCCACGCTCGGCAGGGTTGGAGAGAGACCCAGTACTTC. This translates into CASSIGHARQGWRETQYF.

The J gene is TRBJ1-1, the V gene TRBV2; a possible D gene is TRBD1 (6 bases). The length of the CDR3 is 14 residues. Trimming shortened V by 5 bases and J by 6 bases, and 16 bases separated the two germline ends. CDR1 is SNHLY, CDR2 FYNNEI, per germline. The CDR3 here is CASSRQQGFAEAFF. The CDR3 region has the DNA TGTGCCAGCAGTCGACAACAGGGATTCGCTGAAGCTTTCTTT.

The chain employs TRBV4-2 and TRBJ2-2, with D perhaps matching TRBD2 (6 bases). Germline CDR1 LGHNA, CDR2 YNFKEQ. V lost 5 bases and J 11 bases, leaving 27 bases between the germline ends. This CDR3 comprises 17 residues. For the CDR3, the DNA is TGTGCCAGCAGCTCCTACCGGGACTTGCAGATCAACGGAGAGCTGTTTTTT. Its translation is CASSSYRDLQINGELFF.

This clone has just one count. The genes are TRBV7-9 and TRBJ1-1, with TRBD1 matching 9 bases. The CDR3 runs 14 residues. V was clipped by 3 bases and J by 5 bases; unmatched bases: 4. Germline values: CDR1 SEHNR, CDR2 FQNEAQ (reference sequence). CDR3 sequence (DNA): TGTGCCAGCAGCTTTCGACAGGGGGGGACTGAAGCTTTCTTT. Its protein product is CASSFRQGGTEAFF.

This clone was detected only once. The chain uses TRBV14 and TRBJ2-7; 10 nucleotides align to TRBD2. After removal of 1 base from V and 5 bases from J, the junction contained 17 bases not matched to a gene. Looked up from germline, CDR1 is SGHDN and CDR2 is FVKESK. The CDR3 has 19 amino acids. The CDR3 region has the DNA TGTGCCAGCAGCCAAGGTAAGAGCGGGAGGGCCGAATTGGCCCACGAGCAGTACGTC. Translated, it gives CASSQGKSGRAELAHEQYV.

The V gene is TRBV19, the J gene TRBJ1-1; 8 nucleotides agree with TRBD1. Germline lookup yields CDR1 LNHDA and CDR2 SQIVND (reference sequence). This CDR3 is built from 15 residues. Unmatched junction bases numbered 8, after V lost 5 bases and J lost 3 bases. The CDR3 spells CASSFGQGRDTEAFF. The CDR3 bases are TGTGCCAGTAGTTTCGGACAGGGAAGAGACACTGAAGCTTTCTTT.

The chain carries TRBV7-3 and TRBJ2-1, with 14 bases matching TRBD2. Germline CDR1 and CDR2: SGHTA and FQGTGA. The CDR3 is made up of 16 amino acids. Trimming removed 5 bases from V and 6 bases from J; junction bases left unmatched: 6. CDR3 coding DNA: TGTGCCAGCAGCCCAAGGACTAGCGGGGGGATCAATGAGCAGTTCTTC. Translated, it gives CASSPRTSGGINEQFF.

The chain carries TRBV19 and TRBJ1-1, with a tentative D call TRBD1 (6 bases). The CDR3 consists of 18 residues. Germline lookup yields CDR1 LNHDA and CDR2 SQIVND (reference sequence). Trimming stripped 4 bases from V and 6 bases from J, with 27 bases between. The DNA of the CDR3 is TGTGCCAGTAGTAACCCCTGGCTTAGGAGGGGGGGGCTCGCTGAAGCTTTCTTT. Residues: CASSNPWLRRGGLAEAFF.